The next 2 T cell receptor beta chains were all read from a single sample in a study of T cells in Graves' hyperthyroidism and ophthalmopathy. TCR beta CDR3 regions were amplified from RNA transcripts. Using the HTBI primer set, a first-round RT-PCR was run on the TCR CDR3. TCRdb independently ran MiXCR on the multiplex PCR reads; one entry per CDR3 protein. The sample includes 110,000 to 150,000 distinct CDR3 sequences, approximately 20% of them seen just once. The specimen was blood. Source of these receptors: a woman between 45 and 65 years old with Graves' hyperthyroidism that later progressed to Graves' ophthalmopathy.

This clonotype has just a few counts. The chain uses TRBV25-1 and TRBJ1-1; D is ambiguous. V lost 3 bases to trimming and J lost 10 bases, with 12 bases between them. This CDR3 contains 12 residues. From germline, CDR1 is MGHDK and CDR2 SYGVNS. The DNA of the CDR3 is TGTGCCAGCAGTGATTATACGGCCCGAGCTTTCTTT. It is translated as CASSDYTARAFF.

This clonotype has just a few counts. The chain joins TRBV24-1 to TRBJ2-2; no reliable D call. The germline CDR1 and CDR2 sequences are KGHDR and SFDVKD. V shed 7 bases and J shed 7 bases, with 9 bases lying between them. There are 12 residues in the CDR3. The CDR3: CATSRYGGELFF. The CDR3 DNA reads TGTGCCACCAGCCGTTACGGCGGGGAGCTGTTTTTT.